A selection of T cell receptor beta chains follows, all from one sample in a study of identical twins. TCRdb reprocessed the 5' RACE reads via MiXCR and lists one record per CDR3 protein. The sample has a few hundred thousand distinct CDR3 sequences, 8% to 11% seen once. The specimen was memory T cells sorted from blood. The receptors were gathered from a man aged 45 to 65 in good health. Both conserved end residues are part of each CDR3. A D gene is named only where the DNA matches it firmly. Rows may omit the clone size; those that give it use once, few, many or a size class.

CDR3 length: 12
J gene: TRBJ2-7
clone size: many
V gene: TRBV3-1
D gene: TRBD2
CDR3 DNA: TGTGCCAGCAGCCAAGCGGGGGGCGAGCAGTACTTC
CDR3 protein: CASSQAGGEQYF

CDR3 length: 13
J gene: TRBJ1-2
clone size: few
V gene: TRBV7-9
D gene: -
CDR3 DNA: TGTGCCAGCAGCTTTAGGCGCCTGGGGGGCTACACCTTC
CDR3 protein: CASSFRRLGGYTF

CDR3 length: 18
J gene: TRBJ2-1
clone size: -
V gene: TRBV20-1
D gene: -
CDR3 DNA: TGCAGTGCCTGGCGGTCGGGGTTAGTCCCTGGCTCCTACAATGAGCAGTTCTTC
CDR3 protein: CSAWRSGLVPGSYNEQFF

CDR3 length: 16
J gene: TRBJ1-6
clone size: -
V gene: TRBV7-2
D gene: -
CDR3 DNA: TGTGCCAGCAGCTGGGGACTTAGCTCCTATAATTCACCCCTCCACTTT
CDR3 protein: CASSWGLSSYNSPLHF

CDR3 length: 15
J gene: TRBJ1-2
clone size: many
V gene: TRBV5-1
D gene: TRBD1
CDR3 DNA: TGCGCCAGCAGCCAGGGGGGGACGGCTAACTATGGCTACACCTTC
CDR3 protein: CASSQGGTANYGYTF

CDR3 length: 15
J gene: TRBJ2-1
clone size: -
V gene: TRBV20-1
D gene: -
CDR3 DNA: TGCAGTGCTAGAGATCGGGGCGTATCGGGCAATGAGCAGTTCTTC
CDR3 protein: CSARDRGVSGNEQFF

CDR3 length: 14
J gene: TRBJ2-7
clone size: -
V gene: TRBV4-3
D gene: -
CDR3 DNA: TGCGCCAGCAGCCAAGATGAACAGACCTACGAGCAGTACTTC
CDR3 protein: CASSQDEQTYEQYF

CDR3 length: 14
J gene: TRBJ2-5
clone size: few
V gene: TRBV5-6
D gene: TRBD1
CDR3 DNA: TGTGCCAGCAGCTTTCAACAGGGGCAAGAGACCCAGTACTTC
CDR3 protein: CASSFQQGQETQYF

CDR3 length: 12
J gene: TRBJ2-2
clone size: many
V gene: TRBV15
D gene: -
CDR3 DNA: TGTGCCACCAGCAGACGCGTCGGGGAGCTGTTTTTT
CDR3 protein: CATSRRVGELFF

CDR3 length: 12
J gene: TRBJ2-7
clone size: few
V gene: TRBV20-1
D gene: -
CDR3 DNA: TGCAGTGCTAGTCCGGGAGCCTACGAGCAGTACTTC
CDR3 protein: CSASPGAYEQYF

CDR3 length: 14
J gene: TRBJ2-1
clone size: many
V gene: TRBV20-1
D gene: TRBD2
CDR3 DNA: TGCAGTGCTTCACGCGGGACTAGTTCCAATGAGCAGTTCTTC
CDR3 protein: CSASRGTSSNEQFF

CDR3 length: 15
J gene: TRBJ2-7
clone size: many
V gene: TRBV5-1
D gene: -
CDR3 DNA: TGCGCCAGCAGCTTGGGTCGCGGACTTTCCTACGAGCAGTACTTC
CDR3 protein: CASSLGRGLSYEQYF

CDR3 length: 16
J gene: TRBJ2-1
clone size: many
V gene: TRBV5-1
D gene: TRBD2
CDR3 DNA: TGCGCCAGCAGCTTGGCCTTCGCGGGGGGATACAATGAGCAGTTCTTC
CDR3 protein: CASSLAFAGGYNEQFF

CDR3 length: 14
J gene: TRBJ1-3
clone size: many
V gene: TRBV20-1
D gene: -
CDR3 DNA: TGCAGTGCCCAGGCCAGTTTAGTTGGAAACACCATATATTTT
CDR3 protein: CSAQASLVGNTIYF

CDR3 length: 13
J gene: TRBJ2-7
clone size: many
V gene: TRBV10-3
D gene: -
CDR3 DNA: TGTGCCATCAGTGCGAAGGAAGGGAACGAGCAGTACTTC
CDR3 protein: CAISAKEGNEQYF

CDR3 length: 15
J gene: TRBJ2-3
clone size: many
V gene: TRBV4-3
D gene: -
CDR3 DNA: TGCGCCAGCAGCCAATCGCAGGGTCGTCAAGATACGCAGTATTTT
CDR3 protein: CASSQSQGRQDTQYF

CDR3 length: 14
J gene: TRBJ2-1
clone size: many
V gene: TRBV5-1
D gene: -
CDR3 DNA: TGCGCCAGCAGCTTGGCCACTGCCTACAATGAGCAGTTCTTC
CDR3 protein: CASSLATAYNEQFF

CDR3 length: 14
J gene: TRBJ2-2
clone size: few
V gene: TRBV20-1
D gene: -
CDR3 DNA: TGCAGTGCTAGCCCGACTAGAAACACCGGGGAGCTGTTTTTT
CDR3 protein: CSASPTRNTGELFF

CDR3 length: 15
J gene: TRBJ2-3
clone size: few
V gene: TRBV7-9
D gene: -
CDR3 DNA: TGTGCCAGCACCCTAGGTGGGAGCGGCACAGATACGCAGTATTTT
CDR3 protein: CASTLGGSGTDTQYF

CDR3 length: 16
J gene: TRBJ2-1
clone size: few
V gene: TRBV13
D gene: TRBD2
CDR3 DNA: TGTGCCAGCAGCCCGAAAGCGGGAGGGTGGTACAATGAGCAGTTCTTC
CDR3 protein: CASSPKAGGWYNEQFF

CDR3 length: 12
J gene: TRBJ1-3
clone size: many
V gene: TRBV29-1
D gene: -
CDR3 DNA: TGCAGCGTTGGGGCCTCTGGAAACACCATATATTTT
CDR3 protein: CSVGASGNTIYF

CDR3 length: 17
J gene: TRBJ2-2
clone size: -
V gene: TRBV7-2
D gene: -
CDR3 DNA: TGTGCCAGCAGCTTTTCCTCGGGGGCTACGAACACCGGGGAGCTGTTTTTT
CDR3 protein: CASSFSSGATNTGELFF

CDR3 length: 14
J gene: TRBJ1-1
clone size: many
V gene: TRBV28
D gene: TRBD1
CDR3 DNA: TGTGCCAGCAGCACGCCAGGGGGTAGCACTGAAGCTTTCTTT
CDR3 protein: CASSTPGGSTEAFF

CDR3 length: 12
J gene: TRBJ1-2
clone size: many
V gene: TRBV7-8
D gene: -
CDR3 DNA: TGTGCCAGCAGCTTAGCTCCTACGCGCTACACCTTC
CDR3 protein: CASSLAPTRYTF

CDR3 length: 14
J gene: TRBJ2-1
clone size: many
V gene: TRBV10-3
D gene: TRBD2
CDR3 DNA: TGTGCCATCGAAGCGGGGGGGAGAAACAATGAGCAGTTCTTC
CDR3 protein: CAIEAGGRNNEQFF

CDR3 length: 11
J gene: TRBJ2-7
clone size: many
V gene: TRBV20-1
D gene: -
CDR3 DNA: TGCAGTGCCAGGGGTTCCCACGAGCAGTACTTC
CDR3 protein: CSARGSHEQYF

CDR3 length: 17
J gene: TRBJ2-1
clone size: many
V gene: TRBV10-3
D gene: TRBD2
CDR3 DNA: TGTGCCATCAGTGGGGTCGCTAGCGGGAGGGCCGCGGAGGAGCAGTTCTTC
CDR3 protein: CAISGVASGRAAEEQFF

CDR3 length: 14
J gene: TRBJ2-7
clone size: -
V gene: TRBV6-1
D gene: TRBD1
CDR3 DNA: TGTGCCAGCAGTCCTGCGGGACAGGGGTTTGAGCAGTACTTC
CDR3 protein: CASSPAGQGFEQYF

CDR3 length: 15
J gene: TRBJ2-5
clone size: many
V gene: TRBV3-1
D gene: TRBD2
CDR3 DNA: TGTGCCAGCAGCCAAGGTTCGCGGGAGTGGGAGACCCAGTACTTC
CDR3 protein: CASSQGSREWETQYF

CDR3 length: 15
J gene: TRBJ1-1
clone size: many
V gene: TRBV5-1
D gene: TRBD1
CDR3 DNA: TGCGCCAGCAGCCCCCAACCGGACAGGGGAATTGAAGCTTTCTTT
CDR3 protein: CASSPQPDRGIEAFF

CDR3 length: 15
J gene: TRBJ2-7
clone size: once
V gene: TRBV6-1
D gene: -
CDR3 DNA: TGTGCCAGCAGTGAAGTTCAGGGGGGTACCTACGAGCAGTACTTC
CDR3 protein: CASSEVQGGTYEQYF

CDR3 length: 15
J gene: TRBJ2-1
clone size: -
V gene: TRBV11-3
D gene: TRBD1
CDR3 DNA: TGTGCCAGCAGCATTGGGACAGGACCCTACAATGAGCAGTTCTTC
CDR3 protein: CASSIGTGPYNEQFF

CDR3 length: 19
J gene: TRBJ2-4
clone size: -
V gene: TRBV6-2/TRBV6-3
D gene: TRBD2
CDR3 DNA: TGTGCCAGCAGTCGCTATCGGACTAGCGGGACACTAGCCAAAAACATTCAGTACTTC
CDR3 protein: CASSRYRTSGTLAKNIQYF

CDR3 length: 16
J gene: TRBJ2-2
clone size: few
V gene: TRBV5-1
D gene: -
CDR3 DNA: TGCGCCAGCAGCTTGGCCGGCGGAGGGACCACCGGGGAGCTGTTTTTT
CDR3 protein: CASSLAGGGTTGELFF

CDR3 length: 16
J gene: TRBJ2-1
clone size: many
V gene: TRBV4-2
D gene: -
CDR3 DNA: TGTGCCAGCAGCCAAGATCGGGACGGTACTTACAATGAGCAGTTCTTC
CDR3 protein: CASSQDRDGTYNEQFF